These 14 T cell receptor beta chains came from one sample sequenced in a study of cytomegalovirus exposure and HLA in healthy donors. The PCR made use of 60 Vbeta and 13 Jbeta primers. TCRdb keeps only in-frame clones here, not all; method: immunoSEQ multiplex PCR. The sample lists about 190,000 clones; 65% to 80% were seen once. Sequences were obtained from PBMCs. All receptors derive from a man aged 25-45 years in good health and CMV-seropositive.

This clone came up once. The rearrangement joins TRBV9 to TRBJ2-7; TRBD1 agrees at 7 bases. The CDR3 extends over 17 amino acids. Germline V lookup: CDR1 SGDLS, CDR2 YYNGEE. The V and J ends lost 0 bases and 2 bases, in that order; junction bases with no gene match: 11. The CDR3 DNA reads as TGTGCCAGCAGCGTAGGCGAACCCCGGGACAGACCCTACGAGCAGTACTTC. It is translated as CASSVGEPRDRPYEQYF.

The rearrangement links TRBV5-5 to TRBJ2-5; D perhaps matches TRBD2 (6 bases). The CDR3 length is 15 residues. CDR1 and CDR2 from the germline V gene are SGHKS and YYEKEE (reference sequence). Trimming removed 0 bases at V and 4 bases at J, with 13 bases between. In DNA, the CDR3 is TGTGCCAGCAGCTTGGGTGCGGGAACAATAGAGACCCAGTACTTC. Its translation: CASSLGAGTIETQYF.

The CDR3 sequence is CASSFGGGTEAFF. As DNA, the CDR3 is TGTGCCAGCAGTTTCGGCGGAGGCACTGAAGCTTTCTTT. The chain is built from TRBV28 and TRBJ1-1; D ambiguous. Germline V gives CDR1 MDHEN, CDR2 SYDVKM. Trimming removed 3 bases at V and 4 bases at J, with 9 bases between. The CDR3 covers 13 residues.

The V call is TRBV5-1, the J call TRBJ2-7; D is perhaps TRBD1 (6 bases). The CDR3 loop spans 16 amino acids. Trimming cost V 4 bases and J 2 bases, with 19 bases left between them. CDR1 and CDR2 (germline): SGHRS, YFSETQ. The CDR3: CASSPGPTQGTYEQYF. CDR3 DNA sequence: TGCGCCAGCAGCCCTGGCCCCACCCAGGGGACCTACGAGCAGTACTTC.

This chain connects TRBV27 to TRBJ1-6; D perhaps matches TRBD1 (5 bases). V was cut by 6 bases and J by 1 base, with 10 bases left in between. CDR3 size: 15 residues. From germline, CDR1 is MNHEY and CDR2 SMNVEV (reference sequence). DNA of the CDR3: TGTGCCAGCAGCGGGGGGAAGTCCTATAATTCACCCCTCCACTTT. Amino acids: CASSGGKSYNSPLHF.

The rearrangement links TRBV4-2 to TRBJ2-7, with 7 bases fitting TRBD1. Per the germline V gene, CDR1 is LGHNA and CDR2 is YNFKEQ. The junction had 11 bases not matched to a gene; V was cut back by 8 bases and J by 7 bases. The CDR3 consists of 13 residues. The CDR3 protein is CASSQGDPIEQYF. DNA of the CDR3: TGTGCCAGCTCCCAGGGGGATCCAATAGAGCAGTACTTC.

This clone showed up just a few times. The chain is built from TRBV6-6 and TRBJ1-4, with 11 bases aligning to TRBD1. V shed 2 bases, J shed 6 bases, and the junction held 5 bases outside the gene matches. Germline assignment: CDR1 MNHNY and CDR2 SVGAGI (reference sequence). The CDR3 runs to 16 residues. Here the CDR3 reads CASSYRGGQGDEKLFF. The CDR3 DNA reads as TGTGCCAGCAGTTACCGGGGGGGACAGGGGGATGAAAAACTGTTTTTT.

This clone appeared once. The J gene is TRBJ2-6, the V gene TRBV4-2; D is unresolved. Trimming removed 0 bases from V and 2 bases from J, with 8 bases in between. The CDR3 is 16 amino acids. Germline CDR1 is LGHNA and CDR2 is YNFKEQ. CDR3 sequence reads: CASSQDPQTGANVLTF. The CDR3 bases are TGTGCCAGCAGCCAAGATCCCCAGACTGGGGCCAACGTCCTGACTTTC.

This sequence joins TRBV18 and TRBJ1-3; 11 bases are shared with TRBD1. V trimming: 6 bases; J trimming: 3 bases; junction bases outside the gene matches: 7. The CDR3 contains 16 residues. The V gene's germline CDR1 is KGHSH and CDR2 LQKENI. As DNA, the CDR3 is TGTGCCAGCTCCCCCGGACAGGGGGCGGTTGGAAACACCATATATTTT. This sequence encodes CASSPGQGAVGNTIYF.

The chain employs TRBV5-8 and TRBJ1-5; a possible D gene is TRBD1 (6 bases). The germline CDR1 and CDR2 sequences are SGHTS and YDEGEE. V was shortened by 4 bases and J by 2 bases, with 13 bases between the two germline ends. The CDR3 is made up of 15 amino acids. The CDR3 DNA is TGTGCCAGCAGCGGGGACATAGATGGCAATCAGCCCCAGCATTTT. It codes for CASSGDIDGNQPQHF. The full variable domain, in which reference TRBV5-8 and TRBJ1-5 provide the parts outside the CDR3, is EAGVTQSPTHLIKTRGQQATLRCSPISGHTSVYWYQQALGLGLQFLLWYDEGEERNRGNFPPRFSGRQFPNYSSELNVNALELEDSALYLCASSGDIDGNQPQHFGDGTRLSIL.

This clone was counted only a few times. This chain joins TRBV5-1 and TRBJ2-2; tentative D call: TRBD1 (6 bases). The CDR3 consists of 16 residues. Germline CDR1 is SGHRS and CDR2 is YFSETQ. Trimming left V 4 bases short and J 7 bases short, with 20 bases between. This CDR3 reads CASSPDWGPGSGELFF. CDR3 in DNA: TGCGCCAGCAGCCCCGATTGGGGGCCAGGTAGCGGGGAGCTGTTTTTT.

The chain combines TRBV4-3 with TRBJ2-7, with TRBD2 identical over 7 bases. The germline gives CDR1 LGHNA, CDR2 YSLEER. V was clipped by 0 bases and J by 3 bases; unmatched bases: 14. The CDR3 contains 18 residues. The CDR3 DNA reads TGCGCCAGCAGCCAAGATACGGGAGGCTCCACCCGGGGCTACGAGCAGTACTTC. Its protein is CASSQDTGGSTRGYEQYF.

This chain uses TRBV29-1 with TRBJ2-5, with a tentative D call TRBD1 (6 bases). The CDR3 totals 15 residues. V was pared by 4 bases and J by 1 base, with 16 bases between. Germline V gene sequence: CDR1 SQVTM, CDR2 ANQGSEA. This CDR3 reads CSVGERGQPQETQYF. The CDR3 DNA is TGCAGCGTTGGGGAGCGCGGACAGCCCCAAGAGACCCAGTACTTC.

CDR3 protein: CASSQDPTGTDTQYF. CDR3 nucleotides: TGTGCCAGCAGCCAAGACCCAACAGGCACAGATACGCAGTATTTT. The rearrangement joins TRBV5-4 to TRBJ2-3; D gene unclear. CDR1 is SGHNT and CDR2 is YYREEE in the germline V gene (reference sequence). Trimming left V 4 bases short and J 1 base short, with 13 bases between. The CDR3 runs to 15 residues.